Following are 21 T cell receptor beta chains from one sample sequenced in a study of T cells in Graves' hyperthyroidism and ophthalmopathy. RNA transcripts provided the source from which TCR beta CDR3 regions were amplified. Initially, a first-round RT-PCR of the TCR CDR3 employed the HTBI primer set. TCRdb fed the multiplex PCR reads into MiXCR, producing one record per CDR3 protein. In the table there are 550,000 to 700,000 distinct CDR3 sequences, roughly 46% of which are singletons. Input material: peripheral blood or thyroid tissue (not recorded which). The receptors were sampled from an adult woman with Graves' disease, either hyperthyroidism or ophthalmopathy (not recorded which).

The CDR3 bases are TGTGCCACCAGCAGTCCCGGGGACTCCAGCTCTGGAAACACCATATATTTT. It translates to CATSSPGDSSSGNTIYF. This chain links TRBV15 with TRBJ1-3; D may be TRBD1 (5 bases). CDR1 and CDR2 (germline): LNHNV, YYDKDF (reference sequence). V was cut by 3 bases and J by 0 bases, with 15 bases left in between. The CDR3 consists of 17 residues. Supplemented by reference TRBV15 and TRBJ1-3, the full variable domain reads DAMVIQNPRYQVTQFGKPVTLSCSQTLNHNVMYWYQQKSSQAPKLLFHYYDKDFNNEADTPDNFQSRRPNTSFCFLDIRSPGLGDTAMYLCATSSPGDSSSGNTIYFGEGSWLTVV.

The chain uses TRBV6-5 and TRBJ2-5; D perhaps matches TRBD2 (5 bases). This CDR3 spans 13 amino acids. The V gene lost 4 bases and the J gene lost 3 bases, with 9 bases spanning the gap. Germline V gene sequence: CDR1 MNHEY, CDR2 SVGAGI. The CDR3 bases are TGTGCCAGCAGTTGGGCCGGGAAAGAGACCCAGTACTTC. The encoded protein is CASSWAGKETQYF.

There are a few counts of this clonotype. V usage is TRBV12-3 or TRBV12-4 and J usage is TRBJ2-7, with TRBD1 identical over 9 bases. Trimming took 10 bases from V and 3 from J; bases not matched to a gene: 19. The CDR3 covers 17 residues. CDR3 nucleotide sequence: TGTGCCATCGGTCGACAGGGGGTAGTGGACCCAATCTACGAGCAGTACTTC. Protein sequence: CAIGRQGVVDPIYEQYF.

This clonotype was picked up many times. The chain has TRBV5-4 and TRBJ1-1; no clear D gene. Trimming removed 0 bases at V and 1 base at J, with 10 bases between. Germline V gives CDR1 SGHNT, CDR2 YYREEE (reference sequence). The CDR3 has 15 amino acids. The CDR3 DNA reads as TGTGCCAGCAGCTTGGGAGGGCTGGGGAACACTGAAGCTTTCTTT. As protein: CASSLGGLGNTEAFF.

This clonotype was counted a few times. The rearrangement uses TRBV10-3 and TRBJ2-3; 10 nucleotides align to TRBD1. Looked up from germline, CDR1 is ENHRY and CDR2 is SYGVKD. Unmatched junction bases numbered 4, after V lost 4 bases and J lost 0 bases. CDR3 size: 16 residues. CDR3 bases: TGTGCCATCAGTGGGGACAGGGGCTTTAGCACAGATACGCAGTATTTT. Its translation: CAISGDRGFSTDTQYF.

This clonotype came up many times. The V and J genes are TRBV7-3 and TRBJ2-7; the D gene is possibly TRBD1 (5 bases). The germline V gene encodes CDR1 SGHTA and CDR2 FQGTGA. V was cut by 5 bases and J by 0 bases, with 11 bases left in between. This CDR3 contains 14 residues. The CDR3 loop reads CASSPGANSYEQYF. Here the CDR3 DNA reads TGTGCCAGCAGCCCTGGGGCGAACTCCTACGAGCAGTACTTC.

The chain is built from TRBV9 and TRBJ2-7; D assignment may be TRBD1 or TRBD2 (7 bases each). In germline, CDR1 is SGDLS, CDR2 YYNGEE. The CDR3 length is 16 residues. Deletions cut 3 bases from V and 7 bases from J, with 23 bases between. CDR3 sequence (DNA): TGTGCCAGCAGCGCATCAGGGGGGGCTAAGGCTGAAGAGCAGTACTTC. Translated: CASSASGGAKAEEQYF.

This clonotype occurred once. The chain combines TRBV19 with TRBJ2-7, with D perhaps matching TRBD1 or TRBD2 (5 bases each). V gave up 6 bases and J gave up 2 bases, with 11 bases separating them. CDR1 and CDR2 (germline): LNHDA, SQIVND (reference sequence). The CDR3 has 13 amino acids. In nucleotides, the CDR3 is TGTGCCAGTAGAGGGACCCTAACCTACGAGCAGTACTTC. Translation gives CASRGTLTYEQYF.

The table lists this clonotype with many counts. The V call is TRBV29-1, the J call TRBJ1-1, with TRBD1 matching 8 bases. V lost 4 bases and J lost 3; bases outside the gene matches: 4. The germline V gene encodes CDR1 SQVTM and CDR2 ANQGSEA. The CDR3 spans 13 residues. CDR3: CSVATGAYTEAFF. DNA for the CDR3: TGCAGCGTTGCGACAGGGGCGTACACTGAAGCTTTCTTT.

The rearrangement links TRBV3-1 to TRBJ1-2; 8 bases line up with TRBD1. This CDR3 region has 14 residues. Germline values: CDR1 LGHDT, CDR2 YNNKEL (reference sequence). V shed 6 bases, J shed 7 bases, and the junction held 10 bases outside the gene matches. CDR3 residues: CASSPGQVYGGYTF. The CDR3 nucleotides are TGTGCCAGCAGTCCGGGACAGGTTTATGGTGGCTACACCTTC.

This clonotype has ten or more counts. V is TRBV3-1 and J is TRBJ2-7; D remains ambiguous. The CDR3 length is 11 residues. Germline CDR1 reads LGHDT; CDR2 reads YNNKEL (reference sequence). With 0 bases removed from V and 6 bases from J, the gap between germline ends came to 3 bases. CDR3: CASSQDLEQYF. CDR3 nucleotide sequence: TGTGCCAGCAGCCAAGACCTCGAGCAGTACTTC.

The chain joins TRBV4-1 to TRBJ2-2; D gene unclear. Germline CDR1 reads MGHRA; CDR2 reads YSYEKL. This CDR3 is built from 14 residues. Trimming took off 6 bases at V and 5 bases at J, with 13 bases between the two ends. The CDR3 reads CASRGRKGTGELFF. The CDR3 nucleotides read TGCGCCAGCAGGGGCAGGAAGGGAACCGGGGAGCTGTTTTTT.

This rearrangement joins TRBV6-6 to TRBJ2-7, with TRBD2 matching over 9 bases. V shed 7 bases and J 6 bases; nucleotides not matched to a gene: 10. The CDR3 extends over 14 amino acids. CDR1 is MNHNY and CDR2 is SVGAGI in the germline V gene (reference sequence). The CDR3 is CASTQRSGRTEQYF. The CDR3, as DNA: TGTGCCAGCACCCAGAGGAGCGGGAGGACCGAGCAGTACTTC.

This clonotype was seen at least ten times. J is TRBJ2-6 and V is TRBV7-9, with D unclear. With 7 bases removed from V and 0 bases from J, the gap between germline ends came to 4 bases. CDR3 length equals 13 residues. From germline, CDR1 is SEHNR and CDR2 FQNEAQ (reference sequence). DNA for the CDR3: TGTGCCAGCACCCACTCTGGGGCCAACGTCCTGACTTTC. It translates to CASTHSGANVLTF.

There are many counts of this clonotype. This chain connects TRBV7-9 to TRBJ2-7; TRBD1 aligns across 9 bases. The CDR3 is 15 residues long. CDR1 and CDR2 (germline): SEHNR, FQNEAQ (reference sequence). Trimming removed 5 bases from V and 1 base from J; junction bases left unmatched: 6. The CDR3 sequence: CASSIDRGISYEQYF. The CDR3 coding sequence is TGTGCCAGCAGCATAGACAGGGGGATTTCCTACGAGCAGTACTTC.

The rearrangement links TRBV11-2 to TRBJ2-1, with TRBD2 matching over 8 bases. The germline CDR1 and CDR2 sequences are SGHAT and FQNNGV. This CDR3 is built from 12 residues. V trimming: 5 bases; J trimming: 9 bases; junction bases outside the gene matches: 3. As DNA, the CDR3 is TGTGCCAGCAGCCACGGGGGGGTTGAGCAGTTCTTC. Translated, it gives CASSHGGVEQFF.

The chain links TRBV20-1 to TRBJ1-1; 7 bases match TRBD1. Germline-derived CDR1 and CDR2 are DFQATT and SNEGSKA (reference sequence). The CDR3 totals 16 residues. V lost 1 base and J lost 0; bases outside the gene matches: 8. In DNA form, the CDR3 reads TGCAGTGCTAGAGGGGACAGACTCCACATGAACACTGAAGCTTTCTTT. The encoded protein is CSARGDRLHMNTEAFF.

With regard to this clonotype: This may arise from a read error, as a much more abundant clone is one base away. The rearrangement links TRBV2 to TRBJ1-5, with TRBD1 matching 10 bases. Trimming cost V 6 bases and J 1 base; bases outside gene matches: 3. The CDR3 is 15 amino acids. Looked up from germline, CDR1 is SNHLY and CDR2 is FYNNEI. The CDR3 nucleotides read TGTGCCAGCAGATTGGGACAGGGGAGCAATCAGCCCCAGCATTTT. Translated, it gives CASRLGQGSNQPQHF.

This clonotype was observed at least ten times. DNA for the CDR3: TGTGCCAGCAGTCCCCGGGACCGCCCAAGGCCCCAGCATTTT. It codes for CASSPRDRPRPQHF. The J gene is TRBJ1-5, the V gene TRBV2; tentative D call: TRBD1 (5 bases). This CDR3 has 14 residues. Germline V gene data show CDR1 as SNHLY and CDR2 as FYNNEI. Trimming removed 5 bases from V and 9 bases from J, with 17 bases in between.

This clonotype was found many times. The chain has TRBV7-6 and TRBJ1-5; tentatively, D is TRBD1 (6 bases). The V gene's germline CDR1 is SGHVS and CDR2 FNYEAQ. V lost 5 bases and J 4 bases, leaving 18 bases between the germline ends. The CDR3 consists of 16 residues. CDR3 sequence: CASSRYPRGRNQPQHF. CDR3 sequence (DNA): TGTGCCAGCAGCCGATACCCCAGGGGCAGGAATCAGCCCCAGCATTTT.

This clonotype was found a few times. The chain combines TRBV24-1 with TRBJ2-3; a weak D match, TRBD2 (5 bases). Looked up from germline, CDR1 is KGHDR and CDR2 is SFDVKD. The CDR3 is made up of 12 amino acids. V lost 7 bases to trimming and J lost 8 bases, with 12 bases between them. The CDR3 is CATSPDSGTQYF. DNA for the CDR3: TGTGCCACCAGCCCGGACTCTGGTACGCAGTATTTT.